What follows are 29 T cell receptor beta chains derived from one specimen sequenced in a study of cytotoxic CD8 clonotypes in ibrutinib-treated CLL. Produced via immunoSEQ multiplex PCR; TCRdb's table is partial and in-frame only. The repertoire consists of under 300,000 clones, with more than 70% occurring once and the leading ten covering approximately 5.1%. The source material was PBMCs, sampled at disease progression, from a patient treated with ibrutinib. These receptors were collected from a human donor with chronic lymphocytic leukemia.

The chain has TRBV6-1 and TRBJ1-3; unclear D gene. CDR3 length: 14 amino acids. CDR1 is MNHNS and CDR2 is SASEGT in the germline V gene. The V end lost 8 bases, the J end lost 0 bases, and 11 bases lay between the germline ends. CDR3 coding DNA: TGTGCCAGCGGTAGCATTTACTCTGGAAACACCATATATTTT. Translating it yields CASGSIYSGNTIYF.

The chain uses TRBV5-1 and TRBJ2-1, with D perhaps matching TRBD1 (6 bases). Germline loops: CDR1 SGHRS, CDR2 YFSETQ. The ends were cut back, 0 bases at V and 8 bases at J, with 27 bases in the middle. This CDR3 spans 19 amino acids. DNA for the CDR3: TGCGCCAGCAGCTTGGGACAGGAGTTCGGGTTTCTCCCAGGGGATGAGCAGTTCTTC. This codes for CASSLGQEFGFLPGDEQFF. The full variable domain, its missing parts supplied by reference TRBV5-1 and TRBJ2-1, is KAGVTQTPRYLIKTRGQQVTLSCSPISGHRSVSWYQQTPGQGLQFLFEYFSETQRNKGNFPGRFSGRQFSNSRSEMNVSTLELGDSALYLCASSLGQEFGFLPGDEQFFGPGTRLTVL.

This clone was recorded a few times. The V gene is TRBV18, the J gene TRBJ2-7, with 9 bases matching TRBD2. CDR1 is KGHSH and CDR2 is LQKENI in the germline V gene. The CDR3 covers 15 residues. V lost 2 bases to trimming and J lost 4 bases; unmatched junction nucleotides: 6. The CDR3 protein is CASSPVSSGAYEQYF. CDR3 in DNA: TGTGCCAGCTCACCAGTCTCTAGCGGGGCGTACGAGCAGTACTTC.

The chain joins TRBV18 to TRBJ2-7; 9 bases are a match to TRBD1. The CDR3 length is 14 residues. CDR1 KGHSH and CDR2 LQKENI come from the germline V gene. V was clipped by 3 bases and J by 4 bases; unmatched bases: 4. Here the CDR3 DNA reads TGTGCCAGCTCACCCCGACAGGGGGGGTACGAGCAGTACTTC. Protein: CASSPRQGGYEQYF.

This chain uses TRBV7-3 with TRBJ1-5; 10 bases match TRBD1. The germline V gene has CDR1 SGHTA and CDR2 FQGTGA. This CDR3 has 23 residues. V lost 1 base to trimming and J lost 0 bases; unmatched junction nucleotides: 21. The CDR3 here is CASSLIYGPRDRGPMFSNQPQHF. CDR3 bases: TGTGCCAGCAGCTTAATTTACGGGCCAAGGGACAGGGGACCCATGTTTAGCAATCAGCCCCAGCATTTT.

The chain couples TRBV7-2 to TRBJ1-2; 8 bases line up with TRBD1. In germline, CDR1 is SGHTA, CDR2 FQGNSA. Trimming cost V 5 bases and J 4 bases; bases outside gene matches: 3. There are 13 residues in the CDR3. CDR3 nucleotide sequence: TGTGCCAGCAGCCTCACAGGGGGCTATGGCTACACCTTC. This sequence encodes CASSLTGGYGYTF.

J is TRBJ2-3 and V is TRBV7-3, with 9 bases identical to TRBD2. Germline V CDR1 and CDR2: SGHTA, FQGTGA. The CDR3 runs to 17 residues. The V segment lost 4 bases and the J segment 2 bases; nucleotides outside the gene matches: 10. The CDR3 region has the DNA TGTGCCAGCAGCTCAGACTCCCGGACTAGCGCCACAGATACGCAGTATTTT. Protein: CASSSDSRTSATDTQYF.

The chain recombines TRBV5-1 with TRBJ2-7, with D uncertain. Germline V lookup: CDR1 SGHRS, CDR2 YFSETQ. There are 13 residues in the CDR3. V lost 0 bases, J lost 3 bases, and 7 bases lay in between. CDR3 in amino acids: CASSLEQYYEQYF. The CDR3 DNA is TGCGCCAGCAGCTTGGAACAGTACTACGAGCAGTACTTC.

This chain joins TRBV15 and TRBJ2-5, with TRBD1 matching 7 bases. Germline trimming cut 1 base from V and 2 bases from J; bases unmatched to any gene: 4. The length of the CDR3 is 15 residues. Germline CDR1 LNHNV, CDR2 YYDKDF (reference sequence). The CDR3 protein is CATSRVGTAQETQYF. The DNA for the CDR3 is TGTGCCACCAGCAGAGTCGGGACAGCACAAGAGACCCAGTACTTC.

The V gene is TRBV6-1, the J gene TRBJ2-5; 8 bases fit TRBD1. CDR1 and CDR2 (germline): MNHNS, SASEGT. The CDR3 runs 15 residues. V gave up 6 bases and J gave up 5 bases; unmatched junction bases: 11. CDR3 DNA sequence: TGTGCCAGCAGGCCACCGACAGGGGTTGCTGAGACCCAGTACTTC. It is translated as CASRPPTGVAETQYF.

V gene TRBV2 combines with J gene TRBJ2-7; perhaps TRBD1 as D (6 bases). In germline, CDR1 is SNHLY, CDR2 FYNNEI. V gave up 8 bases and J gave up 2 bases, with 10 bases separating them. The CDR3 is 12 amino acids. In DNA form, the CDR3 reads TGTGCCAGCCTAGACAGGACCTACGAGCAGTACTTC. Translated, it gives CASLDRTYEQYF.

The V call is TRBV25-1, the J call TRBJ2-5, with 14 positions matching TRBD2. The V segment lost 1 base and the J segment 1 base; nucleotides outside the gene matches: 2. CDR1 is MGHDK, CDR2 SYGVNS, per germline. The CDR3 extends over 17 amino acids. CDR3 nucleotide sequence: TGTGCCAGCAGTGAATTAGGGACTAGCGGGGGCCAAGAGACCCAGTACTTC. It is translated as CASSELGTSGGQETQYF.

This chain connects TRBV2 to TRBJ2-3, with 7 bases that match TRBD2. Germline V gene data show CDR1 as SNHLY and CDR2 as FYNNEI. The V and J ends lost 7 bases and 8 bases, in that order; junction bases with no gene match: 3. The CDR3 has 11 amino acids. The CDR3 DNA is TGTGCCAGCACCCCGGGGGGTACGCAGTATTTT. Translating gives CASTPGGTQYF.

With respect to this clone: This sample includes further DNA sequences coding for the same CDR3. In nucleotides, the CDR3 is TGTGCCAGCAGTTACTCAGCAGGGCAAGAGACCCAGTACTTC. The encoded protein is CASSYSAGQETQYF. The chain links TRBV6-5 to TRBJ2-5; a weak D match, TRBD1 (5 bases). CDR1 is MNHEY, CDR2 SVGAGI, per germline. The CDR3 has 14 amino acids. The germline V and J ends were trimmed by 0 bases and 2 bases, with 7 bases remaining between them.

This clone was observed a few times. The CDR3 nucleotides are TGTGCCAGCAGTCTTAGACTAGCGGGGAGACACGAGCAGTACTTC. As protein: CASSLRLAGRHEQYF. This chain joins TRBV6-1 and TRBJ2-7; 11 positions match TRBD2. There are 15 residues in the CDR3. From germline, CDR1 is MNHNS and CDR2 SASEGT. V dropped 5 bases and J dropped 5; count of bases not matched to a gene: 8.

The chain has TRBV7-8 and TRBJ1-2; D might be TRBD1 (6 bases). This CDR3 spans 17 amino acids. V lost 6 bases and J 0 bases, leaving 20 bases between the germline ends. CDR1 and CDR2 (germline): SGHVS, FQNEAQ. CDR3 nucleotide sequence: TGTGCCAGCAGTCCAGATCCACTGACAGGCCCTAACTATGGCTACACCTTC. It translates to CASSPDPLTGPNYGYTF.

In its sample, this clone was seen a few times. This sequence joins TRBV29-1 and TRBJ1-2, with D possibly being TRBD1 (5 bases). CDR1 is SQVTM, CDR2 ANQGSEA, per germline. The CDR3 covers 11 residues. Trimming left V 6 bases short and J 4 bases short, with 9 bases between. CDR3 nucleotide sequence: TGCAGCGTAAGGGGTCCCTATGGCTACACCTTC. Residues: CSVRGPYGYTF.

The genes are TRBV15 and TRBJ1-2, with D perhaps TRBD1 (5 bases). The germline V gene has CDR1 LNHNV and CDR2 YYDKDF (reference sequence). The CDR3 contains 13 residues. Trimming stripped 1 base from V and 8 bases from J, with 11 bases between. CDR3 loop: CATSRVGAGGYTF. The CDR3 DNA reads as TGTGCCACCAGCAGAGTCGGGGCCGGGGGCTACACCTTC.

V usage is TRBV6-1 and J usage is TRBJ1-2; D is possibly TRBD1 (6 bases). This CDR3 has 15 amino acids. Germline CDR1 is MNHNS and CDR2 is SASEGT. Deletions cut 1 base from V and 4 bases from J, with 13 bases between. CDR3 bases: TGTGCCAGCAGTGAAGAGGGGGGGTTAGGCTATGGCTACACCTTC. Amino acids: CASSEEGGLGYGYTF.

V usage is TRBV27 and J usage is TRBJ2-1, with a tentative D call TRBD1 (6 bases). There are 12 residues in the CDR3. Between the trimmed V and J ends, which lost 4 bases and 8 bases, there was a span of 9 bases. CDR1 is MNHEY and CDR2 is SMNVEV in the germline V gene (reference sequence). The CDR3 sequence is CASSWHRDEQFF. The CDR3 region has the DNA TGTGCCAGCAGTTGGCACAGGGATGAGCAGTTCTTC.

The chain couples TRBV2 to TRBJ1-3; D perhaps matches TRBD1 (6 bases). This CDR3 comprises 13 residues. V was trimmed by 1 base and J by 8 bases, leaving 9 bases between them. In germline, CDR1 is SNHLY, CDR2 FYNNEI. In DNA, the CDR3 is TGTGCCAGCAGTGAAGGAGGGGGACACACCATATATTTT. The encoded protein is CASSEGGGHTIYF.

This clone was observed a few times. The chain has TRBV4-1 and TRBJ2-3; 8 nucleotides match TRBD2. Looked up from germline, CDR1 is MGHRA and CDR2 is YSYEKL. V lost 0 bases and J lost 3; bases outside the gene matches: 11. CDR3 length: 18 amino acids. CDR3 sequence: CASSQEPSSGGPTDTQYF. The CDR3 DNA reads as TGCGCCAGCAGCCAAGAACCCTCGTCGGGGGGGCCTACAGATACGCAGTATTTT.

The rearrangement links TRBV20-1 to TRBJ2-5; D not certain. Germline V gene lookup returns CDR1 DFQATT and CDR2 SNEGSKA (reference sequence). The CDR3 runs to 11 residues. V lost 6 bases and J 5 bases, leaving 10 bases between the germline ends. The CDR3 DNA is TGCAGTGCGCGGAACGGGGAGACCCAGTACTTC. Its protein is CSARNGETQYF.

V usage is TRBV7-9 and J usage is TRBJ2-7; no clear D gene. In germline, CDR1 is SEHNR, CDR2 FQNEAQ (reference sequence). V gave up 3 bases and J gave up 2 bases, with 8 bases separating them. The CDR3 has 13 residues. CDR3 protein: CASSLSNPYEQYF. In DNA form, the CDR3 reads TGTGCCAGCAGCTTGAGCAACCCCTACGAGCAGTACTTC.

V usage is TRBV14 and J usage is TRBJ2-1, with D unclear. The germline V gene encodes CDR1 SGHDN and CDR2 FVKESK. Trimming shortened V by 3 bases and J by 4 bases, and 4 bases separated the two germline ends. The length of the CDR3 is 12 residues. Here the CDR3 reads CASSQAYNEQFF. The CDR3 DNA is TGTGCCAGCAGCCAGGCTTACAATGAGCAGTTCTTC.

The chain carries TRBV15 and TRBJ1-1; D not resolved. Trimming pared 0 bases from V and 1 base from J, leaving 9 bases between. Germline V gives CDR1 LNHNV, CDR2 YYDKDF (reference sequence). The CDR3 totals 15 residues. CDR3 loop: CATSRDRAGNTEAFF. CDR3 coding DNA: TGTGCCACCAGCAGAGATAGGGCAGGGAACACTGAAGCTTTCTTT.

The chain combines TRBV28 with TRBJ2-7, with 7 bases lining up with TRBD2. CDR1 and CDR2 (germline): MDHEN, SYDVKM. V shed 8 bases, J shed 0 bases, and the junction held 7 bases outside the gene matches. This CDR3 region has 14 residues. CDR3 in DNA: TGTGCCAGCGCCGCGGCTAGCGGCTCCTACGAGCAGTACTTC. Amino acid sequence: CASAAASGSYEQYF.

V is TRBV7-6 and J is TRBJ2-1, with 9 bases identical to TRBD2. The CDR3 sequence is 15 residues long. Germline V gene data show CDR1 as SGHVS and CDR2 as FNYEAQ. With 5 bases clipped from V and 4 bases from J, the junction kept 6 bases outside the gene matches. The CDR3 loop is CASSKSGGPYNEQFF. CDR3 in DNA: TGTGCCAGCAGCAAAAGCGGGGGGCCATACAATGAGCAGTTCTTC.

The CDR3 region is CASSQDGAGDGGYTF. The CDR3 coding sequence is TGCGCCAGCAGCCAAGACGGGGCAGGGGATGGAGGCTACACCTTC. This chain links TRBV4-1 with TRBJ1-2; tentative D call: TRBD1 (6 bases). The CDR3 runs to 15 residues. Per germline, CDR1 MGHRA and CDR2 YSYEKL. Trimming took off 0 bases at V and 8 bases at J, with 16 bases between the two ends.